This TCR beta chain was sequenced in a study of early T cells in non-severe SARS-CoV-2 infection. Study summary: The authors sequenced bulk RNA from unsorted whole blood, leaving chains unpaired.

The CDR3 spans 16 residues. Trimming removed 6 bases from V and 4 bases from J; junction bases left unmatched: 6. Per germline, CDR1 LNHDA and CDR2 SQIVND (reference sequence). The TCR library protocol attached unique molecular identifiers to the individual cDNA molecules. TCRdb reprocessed the 5' RACE reads via MiXCR and lists one record per CDR3 protein. The data show over 90,000 distinct CDR3 sequences, with 12% seen just once and 3.5% to 5% held by the top ten. Study-level findings and limits: Anti-spike CD8 responses were favored in VDJdb matching, and private and CD4 specificities were missed.

This clonotype was seen many times. The target antigen is unknown. The input for sequencing was whole blood, taken at baseline. This chain uses TRBV19 with TRBJ1-4, with 12 positions matching TRBD1. The sequence was obtained from an adult who was a healthcare worker with PCR-confirmed SARS-CoV-2 infection or an uninfected control (not recorded which). The CDR3 loop is CASSWDRGLSNEKLFF. As DNA, the CDR3 is TGTGCCAGTAGCTGGGACAGGGGGCTGAGTAATGAAAAACTGTTTTTT.